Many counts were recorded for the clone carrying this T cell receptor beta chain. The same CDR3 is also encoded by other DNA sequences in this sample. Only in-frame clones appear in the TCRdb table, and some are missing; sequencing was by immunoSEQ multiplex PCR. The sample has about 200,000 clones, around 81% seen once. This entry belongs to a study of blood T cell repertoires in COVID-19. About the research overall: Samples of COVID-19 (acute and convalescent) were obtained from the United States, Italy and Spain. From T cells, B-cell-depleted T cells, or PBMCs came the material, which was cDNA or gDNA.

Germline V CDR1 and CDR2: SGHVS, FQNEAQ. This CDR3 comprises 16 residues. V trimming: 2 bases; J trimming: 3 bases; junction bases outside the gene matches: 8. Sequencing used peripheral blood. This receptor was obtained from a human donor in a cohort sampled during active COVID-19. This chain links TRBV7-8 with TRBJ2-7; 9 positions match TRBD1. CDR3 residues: CASSLPRDRVLYEQYF. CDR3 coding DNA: TGTGCCAGCAGCTTACCCCGGGACAGGGTACTCTACGAGCAGTACTTC.